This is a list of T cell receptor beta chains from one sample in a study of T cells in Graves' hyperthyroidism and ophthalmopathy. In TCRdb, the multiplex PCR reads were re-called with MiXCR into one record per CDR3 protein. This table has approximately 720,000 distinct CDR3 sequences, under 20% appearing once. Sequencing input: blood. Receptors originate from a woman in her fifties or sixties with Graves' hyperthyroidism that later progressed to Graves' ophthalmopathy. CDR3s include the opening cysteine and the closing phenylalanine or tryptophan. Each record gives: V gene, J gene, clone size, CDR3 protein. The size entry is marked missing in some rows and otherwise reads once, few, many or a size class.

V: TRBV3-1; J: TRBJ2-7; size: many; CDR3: CASSQDRTGSSYEQYF
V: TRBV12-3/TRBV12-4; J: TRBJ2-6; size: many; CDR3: CASSPLVSNVLTF
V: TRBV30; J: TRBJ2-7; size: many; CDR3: CAWSPRPAYEQYF
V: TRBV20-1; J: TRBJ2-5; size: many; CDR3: CSASLGINQETQYF
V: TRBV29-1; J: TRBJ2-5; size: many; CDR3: CSVVTGAETQYF
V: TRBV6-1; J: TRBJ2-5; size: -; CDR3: CASSSPGTGEETQYF
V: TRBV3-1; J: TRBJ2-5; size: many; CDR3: CASSQLTGGAGETQYF
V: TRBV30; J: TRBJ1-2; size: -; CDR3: CAWSRPGREGYGYTF
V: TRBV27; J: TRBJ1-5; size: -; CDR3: CASSQDRDTSNQPQHF
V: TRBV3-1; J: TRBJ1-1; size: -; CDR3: CASSRDRAPWGTEAFF
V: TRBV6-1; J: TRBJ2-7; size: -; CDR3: CASSRGTGEGYEQYF
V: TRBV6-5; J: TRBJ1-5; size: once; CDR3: CASSFQNKQPQHF
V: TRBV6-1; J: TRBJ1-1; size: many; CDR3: CASNRGREAFF
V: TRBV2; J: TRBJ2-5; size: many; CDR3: CASSPRSGGAKTQYF
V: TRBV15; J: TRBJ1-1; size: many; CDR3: CATGDERNTEAFF
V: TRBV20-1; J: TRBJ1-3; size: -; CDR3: CSTSPSWRRGNTIYF
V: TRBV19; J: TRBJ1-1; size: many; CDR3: CASSIPDYFEAFF
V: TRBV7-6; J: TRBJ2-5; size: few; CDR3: CASSLVSSRETQYF